This T cell receptor (beta chain) was profiled in a study of cytomegalovirus exposure and HLA in healthy donors. Study-level results: Some public TCRs appeared in many individuals, while most sequences were rare. The study recorded over 150 TCR beta chains that were cytomegalovirus-associated. A previous analysis found most TCR beta V segments productive roughly 87% or roughly 30% of the time.

PCR primers comprised 60 Vbeta and 13 Jbeta primers. As handled by the study authors: Tens of millions of unique TCR beta chains, around 11 million of them shared, were counted by a later analysis. Profiled with immunoSEQ multiplex PCR; TCRdb holds only in-frame clones, not every one. The DNA was the basis for D and trimming; V, J and clone size are from that table. Its listing shows roughly 140,000 clones. CDR1 and CDR2 from the germline V gene are SGHVS and FNYEAQ. The CDR3 consists of 16 residues. With V trimmed by 5 bases and J by 5 bases, 13 bases remained unmatched. Of note for this clone: As yet, its antigen is unknown.

The rearrangement links TRBV7-6 to TRBJ2-5; 8 nucleotides match TRBD1. The clonotype was recovered from a male donor in good health and CMV-seronegative. The material sequenced was PBMCs. CDR3 coding DNA: TGTGCCAGCAGCCGGGCAGGGGGCGTTGGTTTGGAGACCCAGTACTTC. It translates to CASSRAGGVGLETQYF.